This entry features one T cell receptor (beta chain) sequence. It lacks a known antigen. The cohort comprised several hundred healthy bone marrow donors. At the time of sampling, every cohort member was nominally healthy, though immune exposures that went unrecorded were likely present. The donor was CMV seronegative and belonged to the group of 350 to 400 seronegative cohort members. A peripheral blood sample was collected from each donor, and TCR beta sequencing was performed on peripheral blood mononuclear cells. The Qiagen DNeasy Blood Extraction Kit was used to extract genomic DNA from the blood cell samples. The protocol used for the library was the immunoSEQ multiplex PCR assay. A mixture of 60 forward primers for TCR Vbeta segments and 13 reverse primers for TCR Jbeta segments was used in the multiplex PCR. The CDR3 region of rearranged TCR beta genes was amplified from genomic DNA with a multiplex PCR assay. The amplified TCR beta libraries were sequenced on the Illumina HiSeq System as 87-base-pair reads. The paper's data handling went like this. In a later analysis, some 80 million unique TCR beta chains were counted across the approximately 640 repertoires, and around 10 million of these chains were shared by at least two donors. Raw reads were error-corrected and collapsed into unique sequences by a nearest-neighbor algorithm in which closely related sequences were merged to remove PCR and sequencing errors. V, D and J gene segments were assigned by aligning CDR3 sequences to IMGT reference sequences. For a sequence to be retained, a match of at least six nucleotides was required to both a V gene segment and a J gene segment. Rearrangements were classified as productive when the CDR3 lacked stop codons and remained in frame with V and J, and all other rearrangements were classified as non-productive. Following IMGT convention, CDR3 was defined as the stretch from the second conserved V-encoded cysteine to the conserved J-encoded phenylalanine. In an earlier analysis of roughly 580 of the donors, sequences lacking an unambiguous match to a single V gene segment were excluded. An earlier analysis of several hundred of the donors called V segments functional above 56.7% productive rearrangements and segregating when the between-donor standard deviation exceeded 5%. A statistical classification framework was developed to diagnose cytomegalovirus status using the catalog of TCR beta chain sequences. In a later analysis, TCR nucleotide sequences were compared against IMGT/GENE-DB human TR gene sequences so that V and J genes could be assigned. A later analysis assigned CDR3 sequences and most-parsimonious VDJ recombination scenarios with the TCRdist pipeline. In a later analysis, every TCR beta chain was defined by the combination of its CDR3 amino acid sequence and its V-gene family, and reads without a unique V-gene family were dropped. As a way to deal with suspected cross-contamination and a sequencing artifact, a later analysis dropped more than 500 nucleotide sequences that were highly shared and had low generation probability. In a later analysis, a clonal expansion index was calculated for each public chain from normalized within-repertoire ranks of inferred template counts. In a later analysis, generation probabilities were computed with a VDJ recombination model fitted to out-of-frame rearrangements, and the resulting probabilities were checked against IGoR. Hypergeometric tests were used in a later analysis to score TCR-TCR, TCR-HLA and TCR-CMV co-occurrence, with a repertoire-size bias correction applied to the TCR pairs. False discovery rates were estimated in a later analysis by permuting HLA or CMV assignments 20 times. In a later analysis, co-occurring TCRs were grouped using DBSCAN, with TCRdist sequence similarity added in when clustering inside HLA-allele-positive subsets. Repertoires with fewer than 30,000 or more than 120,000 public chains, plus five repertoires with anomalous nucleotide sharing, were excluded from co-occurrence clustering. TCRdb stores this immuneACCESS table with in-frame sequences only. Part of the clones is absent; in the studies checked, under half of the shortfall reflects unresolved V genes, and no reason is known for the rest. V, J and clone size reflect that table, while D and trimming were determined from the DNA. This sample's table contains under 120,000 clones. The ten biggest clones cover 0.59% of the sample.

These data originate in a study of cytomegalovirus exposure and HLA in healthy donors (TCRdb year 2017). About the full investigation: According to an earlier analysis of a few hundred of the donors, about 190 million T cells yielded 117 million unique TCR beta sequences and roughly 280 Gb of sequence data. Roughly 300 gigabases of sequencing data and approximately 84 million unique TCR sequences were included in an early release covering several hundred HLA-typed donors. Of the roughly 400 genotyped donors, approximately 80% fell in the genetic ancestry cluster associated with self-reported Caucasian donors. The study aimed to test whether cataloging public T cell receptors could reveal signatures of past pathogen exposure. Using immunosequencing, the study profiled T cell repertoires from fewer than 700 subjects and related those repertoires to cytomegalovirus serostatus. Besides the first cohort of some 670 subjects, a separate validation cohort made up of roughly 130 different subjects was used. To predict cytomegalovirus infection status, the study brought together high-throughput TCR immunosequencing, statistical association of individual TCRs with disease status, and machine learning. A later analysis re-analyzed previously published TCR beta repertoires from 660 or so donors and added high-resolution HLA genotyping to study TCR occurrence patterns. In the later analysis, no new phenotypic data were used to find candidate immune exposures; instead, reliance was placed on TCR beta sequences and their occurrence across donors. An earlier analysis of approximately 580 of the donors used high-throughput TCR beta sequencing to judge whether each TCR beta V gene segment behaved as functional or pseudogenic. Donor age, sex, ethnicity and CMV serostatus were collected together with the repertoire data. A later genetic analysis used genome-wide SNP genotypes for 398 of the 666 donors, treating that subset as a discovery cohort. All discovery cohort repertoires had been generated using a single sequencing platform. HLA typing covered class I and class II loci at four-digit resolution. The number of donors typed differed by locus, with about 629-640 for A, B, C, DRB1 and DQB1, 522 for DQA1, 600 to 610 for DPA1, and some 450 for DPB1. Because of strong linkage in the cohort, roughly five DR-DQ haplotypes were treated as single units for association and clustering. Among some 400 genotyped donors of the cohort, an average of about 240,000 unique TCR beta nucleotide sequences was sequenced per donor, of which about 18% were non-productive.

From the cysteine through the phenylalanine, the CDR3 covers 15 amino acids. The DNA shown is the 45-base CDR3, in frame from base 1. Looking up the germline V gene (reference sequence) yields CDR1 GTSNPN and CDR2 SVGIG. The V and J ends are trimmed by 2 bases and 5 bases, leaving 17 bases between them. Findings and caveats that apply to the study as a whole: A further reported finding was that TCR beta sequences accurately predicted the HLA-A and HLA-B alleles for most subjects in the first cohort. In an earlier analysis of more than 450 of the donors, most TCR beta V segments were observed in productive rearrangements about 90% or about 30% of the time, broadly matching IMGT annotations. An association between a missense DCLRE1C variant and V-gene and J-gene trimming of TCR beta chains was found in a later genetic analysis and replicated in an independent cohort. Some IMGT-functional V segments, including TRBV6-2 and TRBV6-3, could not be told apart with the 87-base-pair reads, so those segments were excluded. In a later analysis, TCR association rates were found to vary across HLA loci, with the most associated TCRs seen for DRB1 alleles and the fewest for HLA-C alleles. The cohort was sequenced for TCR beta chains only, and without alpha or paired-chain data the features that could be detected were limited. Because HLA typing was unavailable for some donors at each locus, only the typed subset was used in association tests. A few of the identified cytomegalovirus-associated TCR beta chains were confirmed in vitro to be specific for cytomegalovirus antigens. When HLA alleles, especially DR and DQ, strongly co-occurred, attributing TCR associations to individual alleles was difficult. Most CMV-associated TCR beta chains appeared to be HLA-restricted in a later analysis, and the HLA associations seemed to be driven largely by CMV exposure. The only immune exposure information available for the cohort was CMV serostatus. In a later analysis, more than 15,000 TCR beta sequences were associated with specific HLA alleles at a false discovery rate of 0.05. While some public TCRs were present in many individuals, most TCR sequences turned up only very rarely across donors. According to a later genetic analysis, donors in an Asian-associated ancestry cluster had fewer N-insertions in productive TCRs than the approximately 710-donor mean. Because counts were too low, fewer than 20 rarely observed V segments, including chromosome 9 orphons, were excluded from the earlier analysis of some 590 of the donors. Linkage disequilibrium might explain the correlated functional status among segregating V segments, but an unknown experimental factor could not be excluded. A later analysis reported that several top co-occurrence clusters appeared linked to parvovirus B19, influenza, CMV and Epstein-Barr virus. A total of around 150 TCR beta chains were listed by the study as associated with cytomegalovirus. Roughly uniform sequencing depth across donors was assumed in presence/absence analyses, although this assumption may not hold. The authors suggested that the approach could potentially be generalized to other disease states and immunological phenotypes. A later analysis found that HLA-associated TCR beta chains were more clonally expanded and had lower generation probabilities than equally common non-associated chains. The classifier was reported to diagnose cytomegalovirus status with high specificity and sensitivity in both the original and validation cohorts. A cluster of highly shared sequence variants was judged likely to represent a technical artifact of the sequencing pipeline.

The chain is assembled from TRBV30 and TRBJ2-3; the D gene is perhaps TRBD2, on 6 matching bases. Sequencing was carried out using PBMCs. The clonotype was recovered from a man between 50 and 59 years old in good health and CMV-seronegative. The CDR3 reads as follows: CAWSRWSGGVDTQYF. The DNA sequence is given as TGTGCCTGGAGTCGGTGGTCCGGCGGGGTAGATACGCAGTATTTT.